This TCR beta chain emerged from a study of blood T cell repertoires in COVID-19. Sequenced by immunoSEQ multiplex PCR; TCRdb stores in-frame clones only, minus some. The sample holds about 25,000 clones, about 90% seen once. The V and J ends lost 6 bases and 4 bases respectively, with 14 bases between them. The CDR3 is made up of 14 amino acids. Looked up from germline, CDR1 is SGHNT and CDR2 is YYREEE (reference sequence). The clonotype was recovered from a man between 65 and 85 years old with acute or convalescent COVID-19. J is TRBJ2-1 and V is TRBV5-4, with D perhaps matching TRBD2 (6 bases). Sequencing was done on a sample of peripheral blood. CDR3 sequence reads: CASTGAGTYNEQFF. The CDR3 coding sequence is TGTGCCAGCACTGGGGCGGGAACTTACAATGAGCAGTTCTTC.